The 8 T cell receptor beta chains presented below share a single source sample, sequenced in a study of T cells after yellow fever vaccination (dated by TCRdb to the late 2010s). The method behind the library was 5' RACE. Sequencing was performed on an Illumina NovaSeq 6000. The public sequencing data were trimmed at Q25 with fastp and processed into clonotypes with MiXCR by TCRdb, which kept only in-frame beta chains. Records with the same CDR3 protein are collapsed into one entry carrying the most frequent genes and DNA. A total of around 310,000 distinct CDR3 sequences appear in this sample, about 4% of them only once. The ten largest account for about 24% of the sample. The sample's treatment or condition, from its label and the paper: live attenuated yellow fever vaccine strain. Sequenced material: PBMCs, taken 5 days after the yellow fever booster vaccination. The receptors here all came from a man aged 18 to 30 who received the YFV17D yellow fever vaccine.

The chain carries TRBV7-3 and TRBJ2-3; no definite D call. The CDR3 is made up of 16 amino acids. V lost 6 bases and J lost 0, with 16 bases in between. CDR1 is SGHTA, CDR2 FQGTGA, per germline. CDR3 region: CASSPPIVTSTDTQYF. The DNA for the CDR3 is TGTGCCAGCAGTCCACCGATAGTTACTAGCACAGATACGCAGTATTTT.

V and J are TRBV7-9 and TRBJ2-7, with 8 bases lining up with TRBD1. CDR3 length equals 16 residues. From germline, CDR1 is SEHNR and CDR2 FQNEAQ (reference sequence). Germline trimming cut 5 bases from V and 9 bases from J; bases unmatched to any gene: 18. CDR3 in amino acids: CASSTHTGTGGLGQYF. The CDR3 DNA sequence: TGTGCCAGCAGCACTCATACCGGGACAGGTGGATTAGGGCAGTACTTC.

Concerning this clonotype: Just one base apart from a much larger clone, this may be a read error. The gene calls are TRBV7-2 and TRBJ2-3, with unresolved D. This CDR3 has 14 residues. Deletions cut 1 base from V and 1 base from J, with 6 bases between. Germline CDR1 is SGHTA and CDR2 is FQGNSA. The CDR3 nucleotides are TGTGCCAGCAGCTTAGGGCCCCGCACAGATACGCAGTATTTT. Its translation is CASSLGPRTDTQYF. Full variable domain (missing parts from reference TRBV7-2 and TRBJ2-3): GAGVSQSPSNKVTEKGKDVELRCDPISGHTALYWYRQSLGQGLEFLIYFQGNSAPDKSGLPSDRFSAERTGGSVSTLTIQRTQQEDSAVYLCASSLGPRTDTQYFGPGTRLTVL.

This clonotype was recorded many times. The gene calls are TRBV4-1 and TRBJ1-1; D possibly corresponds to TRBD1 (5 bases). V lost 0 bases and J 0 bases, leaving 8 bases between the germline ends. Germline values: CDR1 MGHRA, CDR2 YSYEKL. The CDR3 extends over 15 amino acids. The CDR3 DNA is TGCGCCAGCAGCCAAGATGAGGGGATGAACACTGAAGCTTTCTTT. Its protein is CASSQDEGMNTEAFF.

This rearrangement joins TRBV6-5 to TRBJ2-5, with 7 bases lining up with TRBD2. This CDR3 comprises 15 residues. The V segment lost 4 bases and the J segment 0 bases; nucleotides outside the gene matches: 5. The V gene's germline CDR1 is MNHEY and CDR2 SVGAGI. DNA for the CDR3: TGTGCCAGCAGTTCATTCGGGGGGAACCAAGAGACCCAGTACTTC. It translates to CASSSFGGNQETQYF.

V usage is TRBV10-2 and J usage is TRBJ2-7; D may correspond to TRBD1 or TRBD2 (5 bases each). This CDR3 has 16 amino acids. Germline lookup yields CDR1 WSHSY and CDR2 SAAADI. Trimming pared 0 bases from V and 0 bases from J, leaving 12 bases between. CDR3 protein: CASSESFGGGSYEQYV. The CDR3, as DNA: TGCGCCAGCAGTGAGTCGTTTGGGGGTGGCTCCTACGAGCAGTACGTC.

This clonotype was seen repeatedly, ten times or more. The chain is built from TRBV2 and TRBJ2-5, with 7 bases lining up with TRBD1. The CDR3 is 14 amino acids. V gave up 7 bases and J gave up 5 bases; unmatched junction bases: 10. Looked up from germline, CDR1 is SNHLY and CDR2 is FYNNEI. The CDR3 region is CASTQSTGLETQYF. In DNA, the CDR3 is TGTGCCAGCACACAATCGACAGGGCTGGAGACCCAGTACTTC.

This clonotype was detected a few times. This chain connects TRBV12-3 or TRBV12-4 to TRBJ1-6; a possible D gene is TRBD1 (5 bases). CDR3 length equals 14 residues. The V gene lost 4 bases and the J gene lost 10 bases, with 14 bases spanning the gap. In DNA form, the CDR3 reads TGTGCCAGCAGTTCGGTTGGGGGTGAATCACCCCTCCACTTT. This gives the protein CASSSVGGESPLHF.